This passage covers 18 T cell receptor beta chains from one sample sequenced in a study of blood T cell repertoires in COVID-19. This table comes from immunoSEQ multiplex PCR, and its TCRdb copy is limited to in-frame clones, with some not included. This table has about 120,000 clones, around nine tenths appearing once. Sequencing input: peripheral blood. The source is an older woman with COVID-19, enrolled during active disease.

The chain joins TRBV10-1 to TRBJ2-3; 11 bases map to TRBD2. Germline-derived CDR1 and CDR2 are WNHNN and SYGVQD (reference sequence). The CDR3 loop spans 16 amino acids. J was trimmed by 2 bases and V by 2 bases; bases with no gene match: 3. The CDR3 bases are TGCGCCAGCAGTGAGCCGGGACTAGCGGCCACAGATACGCAGTATTTT. This gives the protein CASSEPGLAATDTQYF.

The sample holds one count of this clone. CDR3: CASSRLGQTGTDEKLFF. The CDR3 DNA is TGTGCCAGCAGTCGGCTGGGCCAGACAGGAACAGATGAAAAACTGTTTTTT. The gene calls are TRBV28 and TRBJ1-4; a possible D gene is TRBD1 (6 bases). Looked up from germline, CDR1 is MDHEN and CDR2 is SYDVKM. V dropped 5 bases and J dropped 6 bases, with 22 bases sitting between them. The CDR3 has 17 residues.

The chain joins TRBV3-1 (or the pseudogene TRBV3-2) to TRBJ1-1; TRBD1 agrees at 7 bases. The germline V gene has CDR1 LGHDT and CDR2 YNNKEL (reference sequence). Trimming took 4 bases from V and 6 from J; bases not matched to a gene: 5. The CDR3 has 13 amino acids. The CDR3 DNA reads as TGTGCCAGCAGCCGTGACAGGGCGTCTGAAGCTTTCTTT. Protein product: CASSRDRASEAFF.

The chain links TRBV27 to TRBJ2-7; weak D call: TRBD1 (6 bases). Germline V gene lookup returns CDR1 MNHEY and CDR2 SMNVEV (reference sequence). This CDR3 comprises 16 residues. The germline V and J ends were trimmed by 0 bases and 2 bases, with 14 bases remaining between them. CDR3 bases: TGTGCCAGCAGTTTATCCGGCCCCCAGGGGACCTACGAGCAGTACTTC. It is translated as CASSLSGPQGTYEQYF.

The V call is TRBV18, the J call TRBJ1-6; maybe TRBD1 (6 bases). Germline V CDR1 and CDR2: KGHSH, LQKENI. The CDR3 contains 15 residues. V lost 1 base and J lost 7, with 11 bases in between. This chain's CDR3 is CASSPQQGVNSPLHF. In DNA form, the CDR3 reads TGTGCCAGCTCACCACAACAGGGTGTCAATTCACCCCTCCACTTT.

In DNA form, the CDR3 reads TGTGCCAGCAGCTTAGATACAGGGCCCCTGGGCTACACCTTC. This translates into CASSLDTGPLGYTF. The chain employs TRBV7-6 and TRBJ1-2; possibly TRBD1 for D (6 bases). The CDR3 contains 14 residues. Germline loops: CDR1 SGHVS, CDR2 FNYEAQ. V was clipped by 1 base and J by 8 bases, with 14 bases between them.

The chain carries TRBV2 and TRBJ2-3; 8 bases match TRBD2. The germline V gene has CDR1 SNHLY and CDR2 FYNNEI. J lost 5 bases, V lost 2 bases, and 6 bases had no gene match. The CDR3 covers 15 residues. In DNA form, the CDR3 reads TGTGCCAGCAGTGAAACTACGCGGGGGGTAGATACGCAGTATTTT. This sequence encodes CASSETTRGVDTQYF.

CDR3 amino acids: CASSLSGSVTEAFF. The CDR3 coding sequence is TGTGCCAGCAGTTTATCGGGTTCGGTCACTGAAGCTTTCTTT. This chain joins TRBV28 and TRBJ1-1; no clear D gene. In germline, CDR1 is MDHEN, CDR2 SYDVKM. V gave up 1 base and J gave up 4 bases, with 10 bases separating them. This CDR3 is 14 amino acids long.

V is TRBV6-1 and J is TRBJ1-1; tentatively, D is TRBD1 (5 bases). CDR1 MNHNS and CDR2 SASEGT come from the germline V gene. The V end lost 2 bases, the J end lost 2 bases, and 9 bases lay between the germline ends. The CDR3 sequence is 14 residues long. CDR3 in amino acids: CASSENRLNTEAFF. The CDR3 DNA follows: TGTGCCAGCAGTGAAAACAGGCTAAACACTGAAGCTTTCTTT.

V and J are TRBV28 and TRBJ1-2, with 8 bases aligning to TRBD1. This CDR3 is 12 amino acids long. The germline V gene has CDR1 MDHEN and CDR2 SYDVKM. The trim removed 10 bases at V and 3 bases at J, leaving 4 bases unmatched. CDR3 coding DNA: TGTGCCACTAAGACAGGGGACTATGGCTACACCTTC. Its translation: CATKTGDYGYTF.

The chain joins TRBV10-3 to TRBJ2-2; 11 bases are shared with TRBD1. The V gene end was trimmed by 6 bases and the J gene end by 5 bases; junction bases not matched to a gene: 8. CDR3 size: 16 residues. CDR1 and CDR2 from the germline V gene are ENHRY and SYGVKD. The CDR3 spells CAISDRDRGSTGELFF. The CDR3 DNA is TGTGCCATCAGCGACCGGGACAGGGGGTCAACCGGGGAGCTGTTTTTT.

V is TRBV19 and J is TRBJ1-4; TRBD1 aligns across 9 bases. The CDR3 is 15 amino acids. J gave up 4 bases and V 5 bases, and 5 bases lay outside the gene matches. Germline lookup yields CDR1 LNHDA and CDR2 SQIVND (reference sequence). CDR3 sequence: CASSFAGQGNEKLFF. The CDR3 nucleotides are TGTGCCAGTAGTTTCGCGGGACAGGGTAATGAAAAACTGTTTTTT.

J is TRBJ2-3 and V is TRBV10-3, with TRBD2 identical over 11 bases. V shed 2 bases and J 4 bases; nucleotides not matched to a gene: 5. Germline V CDR1 and CDR2: ENHRY, SYGVKD. The CDR3 has 16 residues. This chain's CDR3 is CAISEGGLAASDTQYF. The CDR3 DNA sequence: TGTGCCATCAGTGAGGGGGGACTAGCGGCTTCAGATACGCAGTATTTT.

The rearrangement links TRBV29-1 to TRBJ1-2, with D maybe TRBD1 (5 bases). The length of the CDR3 is 14 residues. The V end lost 7 bases, the J end lost 2 bases, and 17 bases lay between the germline ends. CDR1 SQVTM and CDR2 ANQGSEA come from the germline V gene. The CDR3: CSGARQIPNYGYTF. In nucleotides, the CDR3 is TGCAGCGGAGCGAGACAGATCCCCAACTATGGCTACACCTTC.

The rearrangement uses TRBV30 and TRBJ1-5; TRBD1 might be the D (6 bases). V gave up 8 bases and J gave up 4 bases, with 15 bases separating them. The germline gives CDR1 GTSNPN, CDR2 SVGIG (reference sequence). The CDR3 spans 13 residues. The CDR3, as DNA: TGTGCCGCTAGAGGGGGATTAAATCAGCCCCAGCATTTT. Amino acids: CAARGGLNQPQHF.

This sequence joins TRBV6-4 and TRBJ2-2; perhaps TRBD2 as D (5 bases). This CDR3 has 16 amino acids. Germline CDR1 and CDR2: MRHNA and SNTAGT. The V gene lost 4 bases and the J gene lost 2 bases, with 14 bases spanning the gap. The CDR3 is CASSVKTIPNTGELFF. The CDR3 region has the DNA TGTGCCAGCAGTGTCAAGACTATTCCTAACACCGGGGAGCTGTTTTTT.

The chain combines TRBV6-6 with TRBJ1-3, with D tentatively TRBD1 (6 bases). Germline V lookup: CDR1 MNHNY, CDR2 SVGAGI (reference sequence). The CDR3 extends over 15 amino acids. V was trimmed by 4 bases and J by 0 bases, leaving 10 bases between them. Here the CDR3 DNA reads TGTGCCAGCAGTTCCAGGGGAAGCTCTGGAAACACCATATATTTT. Amino acid sequence: CASSSRGSSGNTIYF.

The chain recombines TRBV7-2 with TRBJ1-2, with 9 bases that match TRBD1. This CDR3 region has 15 residues. Germline assignment: CDR1 SGHTA and CDR2 FQGNSA. With 4 bases clipped from V and 5 bases from J, the junction kept 8 bases outside the gene matches. The CDR3 loop reads CASSSATGGYYGYTF. The CDR3 region has the DNA TGTGCCAGCAGCTCCGCGACAGGGGGGTATTATGGCTACACCTTC.